This entry lists 9 T cell receptor beta chains sequenced from one sample in a study of T cell repertoires in cytomegalovirus infection. MiXCR, run by TCRdb on the reads, gives a single entry per CDR3 protein. The profile shows around 740,000 distinct CDR3 sequences, under 40% of them singletons. Source material: PBMCs. Receptors were obtained from a human donor in good health (CMV status not recorded). Some clones in this sample may be carry-over from other donors' samples.

Ten or more counts support this clonotype. This chain's CDR3 is CASSSPTAGDYEQYF. CDR3 nucleotides: TGTGCCAGCAGCTCCCCTACTGCGGGAGACTACGAGCAGTACTTC. This sequence joins TRBV7-6 and TRBJ2-7, with 7 bases identical to TRBD2. Per germline, CDR1 SGHVS and CDR2 FNYEAQ. Losses at the gene ends were 4 bases for V and 3 bases for J; bases not matched to a gene: 9. The CDR3 is made up of 15 amino acids.

This clonotype has only a few counts. The chain has TRBV7-9 and TRBJ1-1, with D tentatively TRBD1 (5 bases). The CDR3 consists of 12 residues. Germline V gene data show CDR1 as SEHNR and CDR2 as FQNEAQ (reference sequence). V lost 5 bases and J 6 bases, leaving 10 bases between the germline ends. CDR3 DNA sequence: TGTGCCAGCAGCCCGGGGACTTCTGAAGCTTTCTTT. Translated, it gives CASSPGTSEAFF.

This rearrangement joins TRBV7-4 to TRBJ2-1; D may be TRBD2 (6 bases). V lost 6 bases, J lost 8 bases, and 20 bases lay in between. Germline V gene sequence: CDR1 SGHVT, CDR2 SQSDAQ. The CDR3 spans 15 residues. The CDR3 sequence is CASRRGTRLADEQFF. In nucleotides, the CDR3 is TGTGCCAGCAGACGCGGGACTCGCTTAGCCGATGAGCAGTTCTTC.

On this clonotype: A junction boundary mismatches the germline segment, possibly from a read error. J is TRBJ2-7 and V is TRBV25-1; 7 positions agree with TRBD2. The CDR3 contains 15 residues. CDR1 is MGHDK, CDR2 SYGVNS, per germline. The CDR3 DNA reads TGTGCCAGTAGGAGGGGAGGGACGGGAACCTACGAGCTGTACTTC. It encodes CASRRGGTGTYELYF.

This clonotype showed up just a few times. This chain joins TRBV28 and TRBJ2-2; D is unresolved. The CDR3 is 13 amino acids. Trimming took 4 bases from V and 1 from J, leaving 4 bases between them. The germline gives CDR1 MDHEN, CDR2 SYDVKM. The CDR3 region is CASSSENTGELFF. The CDR3 DNA reads as TGTGCCAGCAGTTCTGAGAACACCGGGGAGCTGTTTTTT. The complete variable domain, with remaining parts taken from reference TRBV28 and TRBJ2-2, reads DVKVTQSSRYLVKRTGEKVFLECVQDMDHENMFWYRQDPGLGLRLIYFSYDVKMKEKGDIPEGYSVSREKKERFSLILESASTNQTSMYLCASSSENTGELFFGEGSRLTVL.

Points on this clonotype: This is likely a read error, given that the CDR3 carries no conserved phenylalanine or tryptophan at its end. The chain has TRBV7-2 and TRBJ1-4; no clear D. CDR1 is SGHTA, CDR2 FQGNSA, per germline. V was clipped by 5 bases and J by 5 bases, with 9 bases between them. CDR3 length: 13 amino acids. CDR3 bases: TGTGCCAGCAGCCGCGGTACAAATGAAAAACTGTTTTTG. This codes for CASSRGTNEKLFL.

V gene TRBV11-1 combines with J gene TRBJ1-1; D not certain. Trimming took 0 bases from V and 6 from J, leaving 14 bases between them. Germline V gene data show CDR1 as SGHAT and CDR2 as FQDESV (reference sequence). This CDR3 region has 15 residues. The CDR3 sequence is CASSLALRLGAEAFF. DNA of the CDR3: TGTGCCAGCAGCTTAGCGCTAAGGCTCGGGGCTGAAGCTTTCTTT.

This clonotype was detected ten times or more. The chain combines TRBV7-2 with TRBJ1-5; D unresolved. V dropped 0 bases and J dropped 9 bases, with 9 bases sitting between them. CDR1 and CDR2 (germline): SGHTA, FQGNSA. CDR3 length: 13 amino acids. CDR3 bases: TGTGCCAGCAGCTTAGCGCGGGAAGGGCCCCAGCATTTT. Its protein product is CASSLAREGPQHF.

This clonotype was found a few times. This chain connects TRBV4-2 to TRBJ2-4; D is perhaps TRBD1 (5 bases). The germline V and J ends were trimmed by 5 bases and 13 bases, with 12 bases remaining between them. This CDR3 spans 11 amino acids. Germline V CDR1 and CDR2: LGHNA, YNFKEQ. The CDR3 DNA reads TGTGCCAGCAGCGCCTCAGGGAAACAGTACTTC. The encoded protein is CASSASGKQYF.